The 20 T cell receptor beta chains below come from one sample, sequenced in a study of blood T cell repertoires in COVID-19. Generated by immunoSEQ multiplex PCR, the TCRdb table keeps only in-frame clones and is missing some. The data contain 200,000 to 250,000 clones, around nine tenths of them seen just once; the ten biggest clones take up about 4%. The specimen sequenced was PBMCs or T cells enriched from blood (not recorded which). These receptors were collected from a young woman who had been exposed to COVID-19.

The chain couples TRBV27 to TRBJ2-7; maybe TRBD1 (6 bases). V lost 4 bases to trimming and J lost 2 bases, with 15 bases between them. The germline gives CDR1 MNHEY, CDR2 SMNVEV (reference sequence). This CDR3 spans 15 amino acids. CDR3 loop: CASSSRKQGPYEQYF. The CDR3 region has the DNA TGTGCCAGCAGTTCCCGGAAACAGGGCCCCTACGAGCAGTACTTC.

This sequence joins TRBV4-2 and TRBJ1-5; the D is unclear. The V gene's germline CDR1 is LGHNA and CDR2 YNFKEQ. The CDR3 contains 15 residues. Trimming took off 0 bases at V and 2 bases at J, with 8 bases between the two ends. Written as DNA, the CDR3 is TGTGCCAGCAGCCAAGATCAAACAGGCAATCAGCCCCAGCATTTT. Translating it yields CASSQDQTGNQPQHF.

This rearrangement joins TRBV4-1 to TRBJ1-5, with D maybe TRBD1 (5 bases). V lost 0 bases, J lost 2 bases, and 14 bases lay in between. Germline loops: CDR1 MGHRA, CDR2 YSYEKL. CDR3 size: 17 residues. CDR3 sequence (DNA): TGCGCCAGCAGCCAAGAATGGAGGGACGTGGGCAATCAGCCCCAGCATTTT. It yields the protein CASSQEWRDVGNQPQHF.

For this clone: Other DNA sequences within the sample encode an identical CDR3. The chain employs TRBV7-9 and TRBJ1-1; D ambiguous. V shed 5 bases and J shed 1 base, with 11 bases lying between them. The CDR3 is 14 amino acids. Germline CDR1 SEHNR, CDR2 FQNEAQ (reference sequence). This CDR3 is CASSPQGRNTEAFF. The CDR3, as DNA: TGTGCCAGCAGCCCCCAAGGGAGGAACACTGAAGCTTTCTTT.

The V and J genes are TRBV2 and TRBJ2-5; possibly TRBD1 for D (5 bases). This CDR3 is built from 12 residues. The V end lost 11 bases, the J end lost 5 bases, and 15 bases lay between the germline ends. Per the germline V gene, CDR1 is SNHLY and CDR2 is FYNNEI. This CDR3 reads CASSRVGETQYF. Written as DNA, the CDR3 is TGTGCCTCCTCCAGGGTCGGGGAGACCCAGTACTTC.

This chain links TRBV9 with TRBJ1-2; TRBD1 might be the D (6 bases). The CDR3 has 15 residues. Germline loops: CDR1 SGDLS, CDR2 YYNGEE. Trimming stripped 4 bases from V and 0 bases from J, with 13 bases between. This CDR3 is CASSRGEGANYGYTF. In DNA form, the CDR3 reads TGTGCCAGCAGCCGAGGTGAGGGGGCTAACTATGGCTACACCTTC.

The chain carries TRBV11-2 and TRBJ2-7, with 7 bases identical to TRBD2. The CDR3 consists of 14 residues. Germline V gives CDR1 SGHAT, CDR2 FQNNGV. V gave up 5 bases and J gave up 4 bases; unmatched junction bases: 8. CDR3 nucleotide sequence: TGTGCCAGCAGCCCCTCGGGACTACTTTACGAGCAGTACTTC. Amino acid sequence: CASSPSGLLYEQYF.

V is TRBV6-2 or TRBV6-3 and J is TRBJ1-5, with 8 bases identical to TRBD1. Trimming cost V 5 bases and J 2 bases; bases outside gene matches: 5. Germline-derived CDR1 and CDR2 are MNHEY and SVGEGT. This CDR3 contains 15 residues. CDR3 region: CASSTQTGGNQPQHF. The DNA for the CDR3 is TGTGCCAGCAGTACCCAGACAGGGGGCAATCAGCCCCAGCATTTT.

The gene calls are TRBV10-3 and TRBJ2-7, with D perhaps matching TRBD2 (6 bases). Trimming removed 1 base at V and 4 bases at J, with 23 bases between. CDR3 length equals 18 residues. From germline, CDR1 is ENHRY and CDR2 SYGVKD. The CDR3, as DNA: TGTGCCATCAGTGAGTGGGAAGGACAACTAGCCGAGGTTTACGAGCAGTACTTC. This codes for CAISEWEGQLAEVYEQYF.

The rearrangement uses TRBV10-3 and TRBJ1-3, with no clear D. Per the germline V gene, CDR1 is ENHRY and CDR2 is SYGVKD. The CDR3 totals 14 residues. V was shortened by 0 bases and J by 8 bases, with 11 bases between the two germline ends. The CDR3 DNA sequence: TGTGCCATCAGTGAGTCGTTTCCGGGAGACACCATATATTTT. This encodes CAISESFPGDTIYF.

There are a few counts of this clone. The chain couples TRBV10-1 to TRBJ2-2; D is possibly TRBD1 (5 bases). The CDR3 totals 13 residues. V was clipped by 3 bases and J by 7 bases, with 9 bases between them. From germline, CDR1 is WNHNN and CDR2 SYGVQD (reference sequence). CDR3 sequence reads: CASSDRVIGELFF. CDR3 DNA sequence: TGCGCCAGCAGTGACAGGGTCATCGGGGAGCTGTTTTTT.

This clone was counted ten times or more. The chain is built from TRBV6-4 and TRBJ2-3, with D maybe TRBD2 (6 bases). Germline V lookup: CDR1 MRHNA, CDR2 SNTAGT. The V end lost 0 bases, the J end lost 1 base, and 8 bases lay between the germline ends. This CDR3 comprises 15 residues. CDR3 DNA sequence: TGTGCCAGCAGTGACTCGGAGGGTGGCACAGATACGCAGTATTTT. It yields the protein CASSDSEGGTDTQYF.

J is TRBJ2-1 and V is TRBV24-1; TRBD2 matches 11 bases. This CDR3 has 17 residues. Germline V gene lookup returns CDR1 KGHDR and CDR2 SFDVKD. V shed 3 bases and J 1 base; nucleotides not matched to a gene: 4. CDR3 in amino acids: CATSDTSGSRSYNEQFF. The DNA of the CDR3 is TGTGCCACCAGTGATACTAGCGGGAGTAGGTCCTACAATGAGCAGTTCTTC.

The rearrangement uses TRBV18 and TRBJ2-1, with 11 bases aligning to TRBD2. This CDR3 is built from 16 residues. The germline gives CDR1 KGHSH, CDR2 LQKENI. V shed 3 bases, J shed 8 bases, and the junction held 9 bases outside the gene matches. CDR3 DNA: TGTGCCAGCTCACCTTACGGGACTAGCGGAGCTTATGAGCAGTTCTTC. This sequence encodes CASSPYGTSGAYEQFF.

The rearrangement links TRBV5-1 to TRBJ1-6, with D tentatively TRBD1 (5 bases). The CDR3 runs 15 residues. CDR1 SGHRS and CDR2 YFSETQ come from the germline V gene. Trimming left V 0 bases short and J 10 bases short, with 14 bases between. The CDR3 here is CASSLVSRGYSPLHF. DNA of the CDR3: TGCGCCAGCAGCTTGGTCTCGCGGGGGTACTCACCCCTCCACTTT. Complete variable domain (other parts from reference TRBV5-1 and TRBJ1-6): KAGVTQTPRYLIKTRGQQVTLSCSPISGHRSVSWYQQTPGQGLQFLFEYFSETQRNKGNFPGRFSGRQFSNSRSEMNVSTLELGDSALYLCASSLVSRGYSPLHFGNGTRLTVT.

The chain is built from TRBV5-1 and TRBJ2-1; 7 bases fit TRBD1. CDR1 is SGHRS, CDR2 YFSETQ, per germline. This CDR3 is 11 amino acids long. The J segment lost 16 bases and the V segment lost 4 bases, leaving 8 bases of the junction unmatched. The CDR3 nucleotides read TGCGCCAGCAGCCAGACAGGGTTCCATTTCTTC. This sequence encodes CASSQTGFHFF.

This rearrangement joins TRBV27 to TRBJ1-5, with D maybe TRBD1 (5 bases). The germline CDR1 and CDR2 sequences are MNHEY and SMNVEV (reference sequence). V was trimmed by 5 bases and J by 0 bases, leaving 17 bases between them. This CDR3 is built from 17 residues. CDR3 sequence reads: CASSPMPGADSNQPQHF. The DNA of the CDR3 is TGTGCCAGCAGTCCGATGCCTGGGGCGGATAGCAATCAGCCCCAGCATTTT.

The rearrangement links TRBV10-3 to TRBJ1-1; no definite D call. This CDR3 comprises 12 residues. Trimming removed 6 bases from V and 0 bases from J, with 5 bases in between. In germline, CDR1 is ENHRY, CDR2 SYGVKD. The CDR3 DNA sequence: TGTGCCATCAGCCAGGTGAACACTGAAGCTTTCTTT. Protein: CAISQVNTEAFF.

This clone was seen only a few times. V is TRBV5-6 and J is TRBJ1-5; 11 bases align to TRBD1. This CDR3 contains 16 residues. Trimming removed 4 bases from V and 5 bases from J; junction bases left unmatched: 8. Per germline, CDR1 SGHDT and CDR2 YYEEEE. The CDR3 loop reads CASSLRTGGRHQPQHF. CDR3 coding DNA: TGTGCCAGCAGCCTTCGGACAGGGGGCCGGCATCAGCCCCAGCATTTT.

The J gene is TRBJ1-4, the V gene TRBV18; tentative D call: TRBD1 (5 bases). Trimming cost V 5 bases and J 6 bases, with 13 bases left between them. CDR1 and CDR2 from the germline V gene are KGHSH and LQKENI. This CDR3 is built from 14 residues. The CDR3 region has the DNA TGTGCCAGCTCAGGCATAGGGGCTGATGAAAAACTGTTTTTT. Translating it yields CASSGIGADEKLFF.